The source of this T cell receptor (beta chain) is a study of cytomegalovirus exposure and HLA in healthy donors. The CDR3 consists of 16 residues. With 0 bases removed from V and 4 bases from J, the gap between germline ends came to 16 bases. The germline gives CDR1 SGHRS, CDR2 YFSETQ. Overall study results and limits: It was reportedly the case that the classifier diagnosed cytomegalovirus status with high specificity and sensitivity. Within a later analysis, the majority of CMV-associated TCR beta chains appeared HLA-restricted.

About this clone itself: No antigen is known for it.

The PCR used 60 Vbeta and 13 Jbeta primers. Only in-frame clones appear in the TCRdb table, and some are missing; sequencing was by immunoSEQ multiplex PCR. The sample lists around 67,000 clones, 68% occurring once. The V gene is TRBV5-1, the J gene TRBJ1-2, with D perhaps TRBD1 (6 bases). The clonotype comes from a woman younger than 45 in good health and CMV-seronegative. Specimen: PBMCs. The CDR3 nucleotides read TGCGCCAGCAGCTTGGCAGGGGCGCAGCCACTCTATGGCTACACCTTC. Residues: CASSLAGAQPLYGYTF.